Reported below is one T cell receptor (beta chain). It may be a read error: a sequence one base away is much more abundant. The sample originates from a study of regulatory T cells in long-lasting Graves disease. Arm-PCR of CDR3 regions and iRepertoire HTBI primers were the basis on which TCR beta libraries were built. TCRdb re-derived calls from the multiplex PCR reads in MiXCR, one entry per CDR3 protein. The sample includes about half a million distinct CDR3 sequences, about 12% of them seen just once. As for time point: newly diagnosed GD, antithyroid drugs for less than 3 months. With RNA extracted from PBMCs as input, the TCR library was made. Germline CDR1 and CDR2: LNHDA and SQIVND (reference sequence). The V and J ends lost 7 bases and 11 bases respectively, with 23 bases between them. There are 14 residues in the CDR3. These same data were also listed under a study on T cells in Graves' hyperthyroidism and ophthalmopathy.

The sample consisted of peripheral blood mononuclear cells (PBMCs), taken at new diagnosis, from a patient treated with antithyroid drugs. This sequence joins TRBV19 and TRBJ1-2, with TRBD1 as a possible D gene (5 bases). This receptor was identified in a woman aged 25-40 years with Graves disease. CDR3 bases: TGTGCCAGTACCCCCGGGACCGAGCATTTCCGATACACCTTC. Its translation is CASTPGTEHFRYTF.